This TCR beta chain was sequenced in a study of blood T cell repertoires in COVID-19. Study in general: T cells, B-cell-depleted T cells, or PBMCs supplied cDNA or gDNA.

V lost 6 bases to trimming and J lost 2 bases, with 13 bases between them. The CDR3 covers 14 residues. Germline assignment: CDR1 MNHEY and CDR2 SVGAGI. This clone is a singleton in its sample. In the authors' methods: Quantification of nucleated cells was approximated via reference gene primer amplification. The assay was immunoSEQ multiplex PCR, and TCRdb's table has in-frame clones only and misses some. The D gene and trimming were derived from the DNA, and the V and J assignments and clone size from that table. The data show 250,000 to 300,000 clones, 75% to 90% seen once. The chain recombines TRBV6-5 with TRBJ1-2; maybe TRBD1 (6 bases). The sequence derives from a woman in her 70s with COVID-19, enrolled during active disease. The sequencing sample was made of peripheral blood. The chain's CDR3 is CASRPTGLNYGYTF. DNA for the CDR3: TGTGCCAGCAGGCCTACAGGGCTAAACTATGGCTACACCTTC.